A single TCR beta chain is shown here with its context. Its matching antigen is unknown. The CDR3 totals 13 residues. From germline, CDR1 is SGHTA and CDR2 FQGTGA. V was clipped by 5 bases and J by 3 bases; unmatched bases: 3. Vbeta (60) and Jbeta (13) primers were used in the PCR. Here immunoSEQ multiplex PCR was the method, and the copy in TCRdb shows in-frame clones only, minus some. The repertoire shows 130,000 or so clones; the top ten hold 1.5% to 1.9%. The donors, nominally healthy at sampling, likely had unrecorded immune exposures. This specimen belongs to a study of cytomegalovirus exposure and HLA in healthy donors. General study findings and limits: TCR beta V- and J-gene trimming, according to a later analysis, was linked to a missense DCLRE1C variant.

The chain has TRBV7-3 and TRBJ1-2; TRBD1 agrees at 7 bases. Sequenced sample: PBMCs. This sequence was found in a middle-aged woman in good health and CMV-seronegative. In DNA, the CDR3 is TGTGCCAGCAGCCCGGGACAGTACTATGGCTACACCTTC. It codes for CASSPGQYYGYTF.